This note documents a single TCR beta chain sequence. The protocol was immunoSEQ multiplex PCR, while the TCRdb copy is restricted to in-frame clones and leaves out a portion. Here the sample spans more than 110,000 clones, roughly four fifths being singletons. This record belongs to a study of blood T cell repertoires in COVID-19. Study as a whole: Both acute and convalescent COVID-19 samples were obtained from the United States, Italy and Spain.

This CDR3 is built from 15 residues. Between the trimmed V and J ends, which lost 4 bases and 0 bases, there was a span of 11 bases. Germline CDR1 is SGHDN and CDR2 is FVKESK. Material: peripheral blood. The clonotype was recovered from a woman in her 50s with active or convalescent COVID-19. The chain employs TRBV14 and TRBJ2-3, with D tentatively TRBD2 (5 bases). The CDR3 bases are TGTGCCAGCAGCCTACCCAGCGGAAGCACAGATACGCAGTATTTT. It encodes CASSLPSGSTDTQYF. Based on the CDR3 plus reference TRBV14 and TRBJ2-3, the full variable domain is EAGVTQFPSHSVIEKGQTVTLRCDPISGHDNLYWYRRVMGKEIKFLLHFVKESKQDESGMPNNRFLAERTGGTYSTLKVQPAELEDSGVYFCASSLPSGSTDTQYFGPGTRLTVL.